The clone carrying this T cell receptor beta chain was recorded many times. Its cognate antigen is unknown. The CDR3 consists of 16 residues. Germline CDR1 reads MNHEY; CDR2 reads SVGAGI. The ends lost 2 bases at V and 1 base at J; junction bases unmatched: 2. The entry originates in a study of T cell repertoires in cytomegalovirus infection. Study at large: As its CMV epitopes, the study selected recently identified HLA-C-restricted and well-studied HLA-B-restricted targets. Evidence of both CMV infection and a matching HLA type came from public TCR beta signatures. Overall study results and limits: Clonotypes of TCR beta that were HLA-C-restricted and CMV-specific dominated the ex vivo response.

A single record per CDR3 protein comes from TCRdb applying MiXCR to the reads. This table holds hundreds of thousands of distinct CDR3 sequences, about 33% found once. This specimen was cultured CD8+ T cells from PBMCs, taken from culture after CMV antigen stimulation. This sequence was found in a human donor in good health (CMV status not recorded). Some clones in this sample may be carry-over from other donors' samples. This chain joins TRBV6-5 and TRBJ2-5; 12 nucleotides match TRBD2. CDR3 protein: CASSYVLAGGQETQYF. The DNA for the CDR3 is TGTGCCAGCAGTTACGTACTAGCGGGGGGCCAAGAGACCCAGTACTTC.